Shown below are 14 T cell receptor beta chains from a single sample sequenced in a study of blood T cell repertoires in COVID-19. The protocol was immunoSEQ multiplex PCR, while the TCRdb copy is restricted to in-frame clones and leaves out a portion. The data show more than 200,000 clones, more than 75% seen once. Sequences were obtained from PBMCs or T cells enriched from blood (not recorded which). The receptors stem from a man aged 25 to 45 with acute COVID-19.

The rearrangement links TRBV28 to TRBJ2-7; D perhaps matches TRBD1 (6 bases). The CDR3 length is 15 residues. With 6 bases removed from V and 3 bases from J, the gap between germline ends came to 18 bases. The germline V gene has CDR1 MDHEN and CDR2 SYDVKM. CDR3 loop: CASSLDRNNYYEQYF. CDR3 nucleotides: TGTGCCAGCAGCCTTGACAGGAATAACTACTACGAGCAGTACTTC. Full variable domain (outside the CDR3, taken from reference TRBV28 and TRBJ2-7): DVKVTQSSRYLVKRTGEKVFLECVQDMDHENMFWYRQDPGLGLRLIYFSYDVKMKEKGDIPEGYSVSREKKERFSLILESASTNQTSMYLCASSLDRNNYYEQYFGPGTRLTVT.

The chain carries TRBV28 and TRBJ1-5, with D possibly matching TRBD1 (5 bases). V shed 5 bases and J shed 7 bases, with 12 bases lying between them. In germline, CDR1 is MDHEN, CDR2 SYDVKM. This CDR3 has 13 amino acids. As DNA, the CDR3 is TGTGCCAGCAGTGTAGGGGCGATACAGCCCCAGCATTTT. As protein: CASSVGAIQPQHF.

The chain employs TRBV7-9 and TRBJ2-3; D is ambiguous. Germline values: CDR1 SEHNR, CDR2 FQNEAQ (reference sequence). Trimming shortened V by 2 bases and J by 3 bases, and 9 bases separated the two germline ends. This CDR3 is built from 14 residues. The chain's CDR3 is CASSLPVATDTQYF. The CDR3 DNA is TGTGCCAGCAGCTTACCCGTGGCTACAGATACGCAGTATTTT.

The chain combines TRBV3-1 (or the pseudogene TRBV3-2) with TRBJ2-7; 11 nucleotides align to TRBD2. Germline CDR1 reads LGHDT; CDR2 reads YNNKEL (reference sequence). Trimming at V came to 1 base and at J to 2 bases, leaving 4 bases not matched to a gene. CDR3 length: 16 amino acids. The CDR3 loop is CASSQASGGTTYEQYF. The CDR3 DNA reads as TGTGCCAGCAGCCAAGCTAGCGGGGGGACCACCTACGAGCAGTACTTC.

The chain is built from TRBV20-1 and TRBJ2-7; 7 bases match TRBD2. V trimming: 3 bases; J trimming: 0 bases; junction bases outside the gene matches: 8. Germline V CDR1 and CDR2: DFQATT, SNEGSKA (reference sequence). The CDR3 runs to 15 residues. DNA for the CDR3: TGCAGTGCTAGTGATAGCAGCGGGGCCTCCTACGAGCAGTACTTC. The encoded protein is CSASDSSGASYEQYF.

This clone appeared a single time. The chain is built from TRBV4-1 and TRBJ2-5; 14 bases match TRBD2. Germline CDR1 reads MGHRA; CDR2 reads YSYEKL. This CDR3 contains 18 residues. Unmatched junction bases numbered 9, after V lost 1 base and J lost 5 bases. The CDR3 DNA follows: TGCGCCAGCAGCCAAGTCGCGACTAGCGGGGGGGCCCGTGAGACCCAGTACTTC. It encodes CASSQVATSGGARETQYF.

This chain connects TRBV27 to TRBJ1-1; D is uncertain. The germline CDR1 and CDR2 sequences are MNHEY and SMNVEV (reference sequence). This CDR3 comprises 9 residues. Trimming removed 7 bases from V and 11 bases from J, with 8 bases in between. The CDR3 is CASNIPAFF. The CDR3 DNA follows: TGTGCCAGCAACATTCCGGCTTTCTTT.

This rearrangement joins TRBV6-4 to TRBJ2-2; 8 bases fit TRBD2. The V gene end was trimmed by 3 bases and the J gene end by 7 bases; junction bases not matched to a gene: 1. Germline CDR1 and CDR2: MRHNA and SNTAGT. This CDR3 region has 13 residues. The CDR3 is CASSEGTSGELFF. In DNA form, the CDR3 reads TGTGCCAGCAGTGAAGGGACTAGCGGGGAGCTGTTTTTT.

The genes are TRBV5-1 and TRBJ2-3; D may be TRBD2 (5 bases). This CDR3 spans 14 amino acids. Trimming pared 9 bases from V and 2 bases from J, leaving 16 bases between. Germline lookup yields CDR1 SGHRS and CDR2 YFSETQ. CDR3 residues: CATGSGDYTDTQYF. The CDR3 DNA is TGCGCCACCGGGTCCGGAGACTACACAGATACGCAGTATTTT. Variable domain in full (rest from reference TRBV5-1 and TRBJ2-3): KAGVTQTPRYLIKTRGQQVTLSCSPISGHRSVSWYQQTPGQGLQFLFEYFSETQRNKGNFPGRFSGRQFSNSRSEMNVSTLELGDSALYLCATGSGDYTDTQYFGPGTRLTVL.

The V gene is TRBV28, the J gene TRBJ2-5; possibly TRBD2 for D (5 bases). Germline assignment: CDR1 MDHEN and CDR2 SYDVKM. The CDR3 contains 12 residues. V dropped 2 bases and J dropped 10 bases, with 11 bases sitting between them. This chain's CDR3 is CASSLEGRYQYF. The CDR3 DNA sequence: TGTGCCAGCAGTTTAGAGGGAAGGTACCAGTACTTC.

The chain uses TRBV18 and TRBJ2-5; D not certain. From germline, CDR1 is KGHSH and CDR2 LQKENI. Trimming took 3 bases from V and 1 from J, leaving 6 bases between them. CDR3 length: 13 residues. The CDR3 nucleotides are TGTGCCAGCTCACCCCCATTCCAAGAGACCCAGTACTTC. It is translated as CASSPPFQETQYF.

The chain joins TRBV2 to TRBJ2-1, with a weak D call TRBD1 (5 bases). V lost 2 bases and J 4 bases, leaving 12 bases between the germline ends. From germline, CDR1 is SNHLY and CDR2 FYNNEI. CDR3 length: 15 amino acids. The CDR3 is CASSELTVTYNEQFF. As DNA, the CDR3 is TGTGCCAGCAGTGAATTGACAGTTACTTACAATGAGCAGTTCTTC. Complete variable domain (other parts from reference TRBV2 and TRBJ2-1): EPEVTQTPSHQVTQMGQEVILRCVPISNHLYFYWYRQILGQKVEFLVSFYNNEISEKSEIFDDQFSVERPDGSNFTLKIRSTKLEDSAMYFCASSELTVTYNEQFFGPGTRLTVL.

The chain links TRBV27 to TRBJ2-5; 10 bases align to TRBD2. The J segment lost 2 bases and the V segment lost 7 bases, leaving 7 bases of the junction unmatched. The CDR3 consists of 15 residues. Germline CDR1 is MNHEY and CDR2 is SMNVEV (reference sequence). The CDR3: CASKSSGGDQETQYF. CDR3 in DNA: TGTGCCAGCAAGTCCAGCGGGGGGGATCAAGAGACCCAGTACTTC.

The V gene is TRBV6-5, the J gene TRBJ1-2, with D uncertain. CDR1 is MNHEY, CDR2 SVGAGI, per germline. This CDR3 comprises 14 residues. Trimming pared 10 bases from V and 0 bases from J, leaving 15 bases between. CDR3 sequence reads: CAIFPHPSNYGYTF. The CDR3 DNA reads TGTGCCATCTTTCCACACCCTTCTAACTATGGCTACACCTTC.